Following are 9 T cell receptor beta chains from one sample sequenced in a study of blood T cell repertoires in COVID-19. Only in-frame clones appear in the TCRdb table, and some are missing; sequencing was by immunoSEQ multiplex PCR. Found here are 250,000 to 300,000 clones, approximately 81% of them singletons; the top ten hold roughly 2.9%. Sequencing was carried out using peripheral blood. The origin of the receptors is a woman between 55 and 75 years old with active or convalescent COVID-19.

The chain joins TRBV27 to TRBJ2-7; 7 nucleotides align to TRBD1. The CDR3 has 13 residues. The germline gives CDR1 MNHEY, CDR2 SMNVEV (reference sequence). The V segment lost 7 bases and the J segment 3 bases; nucleotides outside the gene matches: 6. Here the CDR3 DNA reads TGTGCCAGCATTAAGACAGGGCGCTACGAGCAGTACTTC. This codes for CASIKTGRYEQYF.

The chain carries TRBV7-9 and TRBJ1-3; no reliable D call. CDR1 is SEHNR, CDR2 FQNEAQ, per germline (reference sequence). Trimming removed 2 bases from V and 4 bases from J, with 12 bases in between. The CDR3 loop spans 15 amino acids. CDR3 coding DNA: TGTGCCAGCAGCTTAATCACGGGGTTCGGAAACACCATATATTTT. Encoded protein: CASSLITGFGNTIYF.

In this sample, this clone turned up a few times. The chain employs TRBV7-9 and TRBJ2-4; the D gene is possibly TRBD1 (5 bases). V was clipped by 4 bases and J by 13 bases, with 20 bases between them. Germline V gene data show CDR1 as SEHNR and CDR2 as FQNEAQ (reference sequence). The CDR3 totals 14 residues. CDR3 amino acids: CASSSSQGGLSQYF. Here the CDR3 DNA reads TGTGCCAGCAGCTCTAGTCAGGGTGGTTTATCCCAGTACTTC.

The chain has TRBV19 and TRBJ2-7; 9 nucleotides align to TRBD1. The CDR3 consists of 14 residues. The ends lost 6 bases at V and 1 base at J; junction bases unmatched: 4. The germline V gene encodes CDR1 LNHDA and CDR2 SQIVND (reference sequence). The CDR3 sequence is CASRRQGESYEQYF. The DNA for the CDR3 is TGTGCCAGTAGAAGACAGGGGGAGTCCTACGAGCAGTACTTC.

Worth noting for this clone: One junction end does not reproduce the germline sequence, and a read error may be involved. The chain combines TRBV25-1 with TRBJ2-5; TRBD1 aligns across 8 bases. Germline CDR1 is MGHDK and CDR2 is SYGVNS. The CDR3 contains 10 residues. The CDR3 bases are TGTGCCAGCGGGGACAGGAACCCTGACTTC. This codes for CASGDRNPDF.

The count of this clone is one. V gene TRBV9 combines with J gene TRBJ1-5; no reliable D call. The CDR3 runs to 13 residues. Germline lookup yields CDR1 SGDLS and CDR2 YYNGEE. V lost 7 bases and J lost 2, with 10 bases in between. CDR3 in amino acids: CASGRGGNQPQHF. DNA of the CDR3: TGTGCCAGCGGTCGAGGAGGCAATCAGCCCCAGCATTTT.

The CDR3 here is CASLGQGKNGYTF. The CDR3 DNA is TGTGCCAGCTTGGGACAGGGGAAGAATGGCTACACCTTC. The rearrangement links TRBV18 to TRBJ1-2; 10 nucleotides line up with TRBD1. Trimming at V came to 7 bases and at J to 6 bases, leaving 5 bases not matched to a gene. CDR1 and CDR2 from the germline V gene are KGHSH and LQKENI. CDR3 size: 13 residues.

The genes are TRBV7-2 and TRBJ1-3, with D unclear. Trimming pared 1 base from V and 0 bases from J, leaving 7 bases between. Germline CDR1 SGHTA, CDR2 FQGNSA. The CDR3 runs 15 residues. For the CDR3, the DNA is TGTGCCAGCAGCTTAGGGACTGACTCTGGAAACACCATATATTTT. It is translated as CASSLGTDSGNTIYF.

The genes are TRBV11-2 and TRBJ1-2; TRBD1 is a possible D gene (5 bases). From germline, CDR1 is SGHAT and CDR2 FQNNGV. Trimming took 0 bases from V and 4 from J, leaving 15 bases between them. The CDR3 runs to 16 residues. This CDR3 reads CASSLDRSRVTYGYTF. The CDR3 region has the DNA TGTGCCAGCAGCTTAGATCGGAGCAGGGTAACCTATGGCTACACCTTC.